The rows below give T cell receptor beta chains drawn from one sample of a study of shared clonotypes between healthy human individuals. The repertoire was sequenced with immunoSEQ multiplex PCR; TCRdb's copy has only in-frame clones and lacks some. The profile shows millions of clones, just over 90% of them singletons. Specimen: naive CD8+ T cells from PBMCs. Receptor source: a man younger than 35 in good health. Some clones in this sample may be carry-over from other donors' samples. Both conserved end residues are trimmed from each CDR3.

j_call,v_call,cdr3_aa
TRBJ2-7,TRBV29-1,SVLASARGSYEQY
TRBJ2-1,TRBV7-3,ASSLGVGNEQF
TRBJ2-3,TRBV28,ASSPGQGWVGTDTQY
TRBJ1-1,TRBV4-2,ASSQTGTGGLEAF
TRBJ2-2,TRBV10-1,ASSEAGGHTGELF
TRBJ1-1,TRBV7-9,ASSLGTVNTEAF
TRBJ2-7,TRBV5-6,ASSLVGDFYEQY
TRBJ2-7,TRBV19,ASSELSGYEQY
TRBJ2-1,TRBV29-1,SVEGTLGEQF
TRBJ2-7,TRBV5-4,ASSLARGWEQY
TRBJ2-7,TRBV7-2,ASSSPLAGPSYEQY
TRBJ2-1,TRBV7-9,ASSFATTGNWEGNEQF
TRBJ2-1,TRBV5-1,ARPGESGRENNEQF
TRBJ2-1,TRBV5-6,ASSFAPITAGDINEQF
TRBJ2-3,TRBV27,ASKSLAGGTDTQY
TRBJ2-1,TRBV29-1,SVEDPGSSYNEQF
TRBJ2-7,TRBV6-1,ASRDKGGSHEQY
TRBJ2-5,TRBV13,ASSRDSFQETQY
TRBJ1-6,TRBV4-2,ASSPGPGTNSPLH
TRBJ2-1,TRBV7-8,ASSAGGLEQF
TRBJ2-7,TRBV4-1,ASSQGGRYEQY